This T cell receptor beta chain was identified during a study of control samples from healthy donors and cancer patients. Clones were sequenced by immunoSEQ multiplex PCR, and TCRdb holds only the in-frame ones, with some missing. Of about 120,000 clones listed, around 89% are singletons. CDR1 and CDR2 (germline): GTSNPN, SVGIG (reference sequence). V lost 5 bases and J lost 11, with 19 bases in between. This CDR3 has 14 residues. The sample was blood. The source of this sequence is a man aged 35 to 55 in good health. The V gene is TRBV30, the J gene TRBJ1-6; no definite D call. This chain's CDR3 is CAWDTGLSEAPLHF. CDR3 DNA sequence: TGTGCCTGGGACACCGGGCTCTCTGAGGCACCCCTCCACTTT.